The present TCR beta chain was sequenced within a study of blood T cell repertoires in COVID-19. Turning to the study itself: The United States, Italy and Spain provided the acute and convalescent COVID-19 samples. T cells, B-cell-depleted T cells, or PBMCs provided the cDNA or gDNA that served as material.

V dropped 2 bases and J dropped 5; count of bases not matched to a gene: 9. There are 16 residues in the CDR3. Per the germline V gene, CDR1 is LNHNV and CDR2 is YYDKDF (reference sequence). Source study methods: Researchers report that nucleated cell counts were estimated from reference gene primer amplification. The table came from immunoSEQ multiplex PCR; TCRdb's copy has only in-frame clones and leaves some out. The V and J calls and clone size were taken over from that table, and D and trimming were inferred from the DNA. Here the sample spans 200,000 to 250,000 clones, about 82% being singletons.

This clonotype was obtained from a woman over 75 with acute or convalescent COVID-19. Sequenced sample: peripheral blood. The rearrangement joins TRBV15 to TRBJ2-1; TRBD2 matches 7 bases. CDR3 bases: TGTGCCACCAGCAGACCTCGGGGGGTCGGGAACAATGAGCAGTTCTTC. Protein sequence: CATSRPRGVGNNEQFF. Full variable domain (outside the CDR3, taken from reference TRBV15 and TRBJ2-1): DAMVIQNPRYQVTQFGKPVTLSCSQTLNHNVMYWYQQKSSQAPKLLFHYYDKDFNNEADTPDNFQSRRPNTSFCFLDIRSPGLGDTAMYLCATSRPRGVGNNEQFFGPGTRLTVL.